This TCR beta chain was identified in a study of blood T cell repertoires in COVID-19. Study as a whole: Samples taken during acute and convalescent COVID-19 were collected in the United States, Italy and Spain. PBMCs, B-cell-depleted T cells, or T cells were the source of the cDNA or gDNA that made up the material.

As processed by the authors: For nucleated cells, counts were estimated from reference gene primer amplification. Sequencing was performed with immunoSEQ multiplex PCR; in TCRdb, only in-frame clones are kept and a portion is missing. The V and J calls and the clone size are those of that table, but D and trimming were determined from the DNA. Among roughly 9,900 clones listed, around 77% were seen once. The receptor comes from a human donor in a cohort sampled during active COVID-19. Material for sequencing was peripheral blood.

CDR3 sequence: CASSGRRTSGDYQETQYF. In DNA form, the CDR3 reads TGTGCCAGCAGTGGCCGGAGGACTAGCGGGGACTACCAAGAGACCCAGTACTTC. This chain links TRBV9 with TRBJ2-5; 12 nucleotides line up with TRBD2. Germline loops: CDR1 SGDLS, CDR2 YYNGEE. V was clipped by 5 bases and J by 0 bases; unmatched bases: 11. The CDR3 consists of 18 residues.